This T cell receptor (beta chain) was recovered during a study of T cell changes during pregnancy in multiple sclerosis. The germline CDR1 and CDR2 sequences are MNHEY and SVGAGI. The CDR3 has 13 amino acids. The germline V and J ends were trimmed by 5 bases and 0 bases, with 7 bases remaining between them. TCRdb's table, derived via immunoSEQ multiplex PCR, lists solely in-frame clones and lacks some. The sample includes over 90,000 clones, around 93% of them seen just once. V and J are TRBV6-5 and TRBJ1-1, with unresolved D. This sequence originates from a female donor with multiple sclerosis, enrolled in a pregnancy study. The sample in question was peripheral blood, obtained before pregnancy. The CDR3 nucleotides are TGTGCCAGCAGTGGGCGATTGAACACTGAAGCTTTCTTT. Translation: CASSGRLNTEAFF.